The 4 T cell receptor beta chains listed next were all sequenced from one sample in a study of siplizumab effects on memory and regulatory T cells. Repertoires were generated with immunoSEQ multiplex PCR, while TCRdb's copy carries only in-frame clones and drops some. The sample has over 90,000 clones; about 94% are singletons. The sample taken for sequencing was CD4+ T cells sorted from blood. These receptors all stem from a human donor in good health.

V gene TRBV7-2 combines with J gene TRBJ1-1; tentatively, D is TRBD1 (5 bases). The ends were cut back, 7 bases at V and 2 bases at J, with 14 bases in the middle. The CDR3 contains 14 residues. Looked up from germline, CDR1 is SGHTA and CDR2 is FQGNSA. DNA for the CDR3: TGTGCCAGCAAACGGGACCTACTTAACACTGAAGCTTTCTTT. Its translation is CASKRDLLNTEAFF.

The rearrangement uses TRBV14 and TRBJ1-1; perhaps TRBD1 as D (6 bases). CDR1 and CDR2 (germline): SGHDN, FVKESK. With 1 base removed from V and 10 bases from J, the gap between germline ends came to 16 bases. The CDR3 spans 14 residues. The CDR3 loop reads CASSQAVGGAGAFF. CDR3 DNA sequence: TGTGCCAGCAGCCAAGCCGTGGGGGGCGCGGGAGCTTTCTTT. The whole variable domain, filled in from reference TRBV14 and TRBJ1-1, reads EAGVTQFPSHSVIEKGQTVTLRCDPISGHDNLYWYRRVMGKEIKFLLHFVKESKQDESGMPNNRFLAERTGGTYSTLKVQPAELEDSGVYFCASSQAVGGAGAFFGQGTRLTVV.

The chain recombines TRBV30 with TRBJ1-5; tentative D call: TRBD1 (5 bases). CDR3 length equals 14 residues. The germline gives CDR1 GTSNPN, CDR2 SVGIG (reference sequence). Trimming cost V 2 bases and J 4 bases, with 12 bases left between them. CDR3 sequence: CAWSRGEINQPQHF. CDR3 sequence (DNA): TGTGCCTGGAGTCGGGGGGAAATAAATCAGCCCCAGCATTTT.

The chain employs TRBV14 and TRBJ2-1; D gene uncertain. The CDR3 covers 11 residues. Trimming removed 2 bases from V and 10 bases from J, with 6 bases in between. CDR1 and CDR2 from the germline V gene are SGHDN and FVKESK. The CDR3 region is CASSQFYEQFF. The CDR3 nucleotides are TGTGCCAGCAGCCAATTTTACGAGCAGTTCTTC. The complete variable domain, with remaining parts taken from reference TRBV14 and TRBJ2-1, reads EAGVTQFPSHSVIEKGQTVTLRCDPISGHDNLYWYRRVMGKEIKFLLHFVKESKQDESGMPNNRFLAERTGGTYSTLKVQPAELEDSGVYFCASSQFYEQFFGPGTRLTVL.